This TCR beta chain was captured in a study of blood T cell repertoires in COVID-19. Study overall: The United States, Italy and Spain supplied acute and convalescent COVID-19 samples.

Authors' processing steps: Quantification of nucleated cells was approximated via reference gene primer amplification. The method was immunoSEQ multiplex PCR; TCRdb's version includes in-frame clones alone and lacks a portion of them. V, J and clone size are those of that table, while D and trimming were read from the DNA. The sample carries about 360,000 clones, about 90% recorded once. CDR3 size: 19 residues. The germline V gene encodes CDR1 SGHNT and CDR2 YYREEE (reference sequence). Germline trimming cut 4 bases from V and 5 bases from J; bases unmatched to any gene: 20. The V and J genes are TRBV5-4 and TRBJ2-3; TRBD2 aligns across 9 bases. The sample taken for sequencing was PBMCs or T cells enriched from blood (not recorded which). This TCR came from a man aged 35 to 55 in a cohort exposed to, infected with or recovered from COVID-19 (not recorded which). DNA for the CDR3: TGTGCCAGCAGCCGCTACTTGTCCCCTAGCGGGGTTTTTAGAGATACGCAGTATTTT. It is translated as CASSRYLSPSGVFRDTQYF.